This is a list of T cell receptor beta chains from one sample in a study of blood T cell repertoires in COVID-19. The repertoire was sequenced with immunoSEQ multiplex PCR; TCRdb's copy has only in-frame clones and lacks some. In the table there are 88,000 or so clones, 75% to 90% of which are singletons. The sequencing input was peripheral blood. All receptors come from a man in his 60s with acute or convalescent COVID-19. Both conserved end residues are part of each CDR3. A D gene is named only where the DNA matches it firmly. Size values are once, few and many counts, or a class for expanded clones, and some rows have none.

CDR3aa | CDR3nt | j_gene | v_gene | d_gene | abundance
CASSLRRGSGTTNEKLFF | TGTGCCAGCAGTCTCCGCAGGGGAAGCGGGACAACTAATGAAAAACTGTTTTTT | TRBJ1-4 | TRBV27 | - | -
CASSLTGLAADTQYF | TGTGCCAGCAGCTTAACGGGACTAGCTGCAGATACGCAGTATTTT | TRBJ2-3 | TRBV7-3 | TRBD2 | -
CASTQGQGGTYEQYF | TGTGCCAGTACCCAAGGACAGGGGGGGACCTACGAGCAGTACTTC | TRBJ2-7 | TRBV19 | TRBD1 | once
CASNRAGTSSYNEQFF | TGTGCCTCTAATCGTGCCGGGACTAGCTCCTACAATGAGCAGTTCTTC | TRBJ2-1 | TRBV27 | TRBD2 | -
CASSTGTGGVTEAFF | TGTGCCAGCAGCACAGGGACAGGTGGCGTCACTGAAGCTTTCTTT | TRBJ1-1 | TRBV5-4 | TRBD1 | -
CASLWDRGPGTEAFF | TGCGCCAGCCTATGGGACAGGGGGCCGGGCACTGAAGCTTTCTTT | TRBJ1-1 | TRBV23-1 | TRBD1 | -
CASSLKTGGTEAFF | TGTGCCAGCAGCCTTAAGACAGGGGGCACTGAAGCTTTCTTT | TRBJ1-1 | TRBV7-2 | TRBD1 | -
CASSDTGQGLYTIYF | TGTGCCAGCAGTGATACGGGACAGGGCCTTTACACCATATATTTT | TRBJ1-3 | TRBV6-1 | TRBD1 | -
CASSPIRGQPSTNEKLFF | TGTGCCAGCAGCCCCATCAGGGGGCAACCCTCAACTAATGAAAAACTGTTTTTT | TRBJ1-4 | TRBV3-1/TRBV3-2 | TRBD1 | -
CASSGIGQGISYTF | TGTGCCAGTAGTGGAATTGGACAGGGGATTAGCTACACCTTC | TRBJ1-2 | TRBV19 | TRBD1 | -
CASSYSKGGRSMNTEAFF | TGTGCCAGCAGTTACTCGAAAGGGGGCCGCTCCATGAACACTGAAGCTTTCTTT | TRBJ1-1 | TRBV6-2/TRBV6-3 | TRBD1 | -
CASSMRVGNTEAFF | TGTGCCAGTAGTATGAGGGTGGGGAACACTGAAGCTTTCTTT | TRBJ1-1 | TRBV19 | - | -
CASSEEREGGRRNTQYF | TGTGCCAGCAGTGAAGAGCGGGAGGGGGGCCGGCGGAATACGCAGTATTTT | TRBJ2-3 | TRBV6-1 | TRBD2 | -
CASLPRGIVLCSGNTIYF | TGTGCCAGCCTTCCTAGGGGGATAGTACTATGCTCTGGAAACACCATATATTTT | TRBJ1-3 | TRBV25-1 | - | -
CASSSRTSGSTEQFF | TGTGCCAGCAGCTCGAGGACTAGCGGGAGCACTGAGCAGTTCTTC | TRBJ2-1 | TRBV13 | TRBD2 | -
CASSIRGQSPLHF | TGTGCCAGTAGTATCAGGGGGCAATCACCCCTCCACTTT | TRBJ1-6 | TRBV19 | TRBD1 | -
CASNAGALNEQFF | TGTGCCAGCAATGCAGGGGCTCTCAATGAGCAGTTCTTC | TRBJ2-1 | TRBV2 | - | -
CASSAGQGGVEAFF | TGTGCCAGCAGCGCCGGACAGGGTGGAGTTGAAGCTTTCTTT | TRBJ1-1 | TRBV7-9 | TRBD1 | -
CASSSFGQVNSPLHF | TGTGCCAGCTCATCGTTCGGACAGGTCAATTCACCCCTCCACTTT | TRBJ1-6 | TRBV18 | TRBD1 | -
CAGRDSNTDTQYF | TGTGCCGGACGGGACTCAAACACAGATACGCAGTATTTT | TRBJ2-3 | TRBV12-3/TRBV12-4 | - | -
CASSQEPGVVRTQYF | TGTGCCAGCAGCCAAGAACCCGGGGTGGTACGGACCCAGTACTTC | TRBJ2-5 | TRBV14 | - | -
CASSPVGTEYGYTF | TGTGCCAGCTCTCCGGTTGGGACAGAGTATGGCTACACCTTC | TRBJ1-2 | TRBV18 | TRBD1 | few
CACGLIVKRGGETQYF | TGTGCTTGTGGTTTGATAGTGAAGCGGGGTGGGGAGACCCAGTACTTC | TRBJ2-5 | TRBV12-5 | TRBD2 | -
CASSYRGGKEKLFF | TGTGCCAGCAGCTACAGGGGTGGGAAAGAAAAACTGTTTTTT | TRBJ1-4 | TRBV7-2 | TRBD1 | -
CASSEGIGRAQEQYF | TGTGCCAGCAGTGAAGGTATCGGGAGGGCCCAAGAGCAGTACTTC | TRBJ2-7 | TRBV6-1 | TRBD2 | -
CASSVTSSFNTGELFF | TGTGCCAGCAGCGTTACTAGCAGCTTCAACACCGGGGAGCTGTTTTTT | TRBJ2-2 | TRBV9 | - | -
CASHTSGTYNEQFF | TGTGCCAGCCATACTAGCGGGACCTACAATGAGCAGTTCTTC | TRBJ2-1 | TRBV3-1/TRBV3-2 | TRBD2 | few
CASSRDTISEAFF | TGTGCCAGCAGTCGGGACACAATCTCTGAAGCTTTCTTT | TRBJ1-1 | TRBV2 | - | few
CASSLGHKNTEAFF | TGTGCCAGCAGCTTGGGACATAAGAACACTGAAGCTTTCTTT | TRBJ1-1 | TRBV5-6 | - | -
CASKTTGGVYGYTF | TGTGCCAGCAAGACGACAGGGGGCGTCTATGGCTACACCTTC | TRBJ1-2 | TRBV7-2 | TRBD1 | -
CSVSQLAGQWYF | TGCAGCGTTTCTCAACTAGCGGGCCAATGGTATTTT | TRBJ2-3 | TRBV29-1 | TRBD2 | -
CASSPRLAGLTQYF | TGTGCCAGCAGCCCCCGACTAGCGGGATTGACCCAGTACTTC | TRBJ2-5 | TRBV3-1/TRBV3-2 | TRBD2 | -
CASRVRGSGNTIYF | TGTGCCAGTAGAGTTAGGGGATCTGGAAACACCATATATTTT | TRBJ1-3 | TRBV19 | - | -
CASAYRDTEAFF | TGTGCCAGCGCCTACAGGGACACTGAAGCTTTCTTT | TRBJ1-1 | TRBV6-5 | - | -
CASSLVGGGEQFF | TGTGCCAGCAGCTTAGTTGGGGGAGGTGAGCAGTTCTTC | TRBJ2-1 | TRBV11-3 | - | -
CASSYRTSGGTDTQYF | TGTGCCAGCAGTTACCGAACTAGCGGGGGCACAGATACGCAGTATTTT | TRBJ2-3 | TRBV6-5 | TRBD2 | -
CSFLQGSGYTF | TGCAGCTTCCTCCAGGGCTCTGGCTACACCTTC | TRBJ1-2 | TRBV29-1 | - | few
CASSVVAENAEAFF | TGTGCCAGCAGCGTAGTCGCGGAAAACGCTGAAGCTTTCTTT | TRBJ1-1 | TRBV9 | - | -